This T cell receptor beta chain was found in a study of beta chain features in type 1 diabetes (dated by TCRdb to about 2018). Broadly, across the study: Mean age, gender distribution, total cell number and subset yield did not differ between patients and healthy donors. Whereas all 30 or so donors provided naive and central memory subsets, regulatory and stem cell-like memory subsets were isolated from just 8 patients and roughly eight healthy donors. A total of approximately 100 million sorted cells were examined across all samples, and the number of cells per subset was strongly correlated with RNA yield. The study compared the TCRB repertoires of sorted circulating CD4+ T cell subsets in recently diagnosed type 1 diabetes patients with those in matched healthy donors.

A single peripheral blood draw of around 0.11 L on average was collected from each donor into heparinised tubes. Using a panel that included CD45RO, CCR7, CD25, CD127, CD95 and CD27, naive, central memory, regulatory and stem cell-like memory CD4+ T cells were sorted on a BD FACSAria II. All sorted populations exceeded 98% purity. Right away, PBMCs were isolated by Lymphoprep density gradient centrifugation and were stained directly, with no culture step. Samples were stained and sorted in pairs, with one healthy donor and one patient per experiment, so that batch effects were minimized. The paper's findings and limits, for the study overall: Sequencing cDNA rather than genomic DNA could over-represent highly expressing activated cells, although activation and CD3 levels did not differ between groups. HLA sub-analyses involved small numbers of individuals, so any influence of HLA type on TCRB rearrangement remained unresolved. Type 1 diabetes patients showed a moderate but significant shortening of TCRB CDR3 length in all four CD4+ subsets. At VDJ recombination sites, type 1 diabetes patients had fewer insertions and more deleted nucleotides, which implies abnormalities in thymic rearrangement. Naive, central memory and regulatory TCRB repertoires appeared more similar among patients than among healthy donors. Shorter templates might have been favored by PCR, but patient and control samples were amplified and corrected together, so both groups would have been affected equally by any skew.

This clone occurred a few times. The target of this receptor is not known. No per-base quality is available; no much larger clone lies one base away. Unmatched junction bases come to 3, with V trimmed by 3 bases and J by 6 bases. From the cysteine up to the phenylalanine, the CDR3 has a length of 13 residues. Just the 39-base CDR3 DNA is kept, in frame starting at base 1. According to the germline V gene, CDR1 reads KGHSH and CDR2 reads LQKENI. All of the isolated RNA was reverse transcribed with the High Capacity cDNA Reverse Transcription Kit, so expressed TCRB transcripts were sequenced. Deep immunoSEQ sequencing was performed on naive, central memory and regulatory T cell samples, with an average of roughly 3.3 million total reads per sample. After sorted cells were lysed in RLT buffer, RNA was extracted with DNase-treated RNeasy Micro or Mini kits, with the choice depending on cell number. Each cell subset was processed on its own to prevent cross-contamination, while patient and healthy donor samples were processed together. Using the immunoSEQ multiplex PCR, TCRB sequences were amplified from cDNA into 87-bp fragments spanning the CDR3 region. The amplicons were sequenced using the Illumina HiSeq platform. The paper's processing steps were these. Synthetic template baselines were used to correct PCR bias computationally, reads within Hamming distance 2 were collapsed, and singletons that could not be merged were discarded. By aligning reads against IMGT, V, D and J genes, CDR3 length, and insertions or deletions at six rearrangement sites were assigned. Within each subset, clonotype counts were normalized to the number of sorted cells before true diversity and Gini coefficients were calculated with the tcR R package. The overlap coefficient, calculated on TCRB nucleotide sequences, was used to quantify repertoire sharing. As a proxy for the pre-selection repertoire, out-of-frame TCRB sequences from naive cells were analyzed. TCRdb took this table from immuneACCESS and kept in-frame rearrangements with V and J called. Such tables lack part of the clones; where checked against another copy, unresolved V genes explain under half of the gap, and the rest is unexplained. The V and J calls and clone size were taken over from that table, and D and trimming were inferred from the DNA. The table for this sample lists around 650,000 clones; 9.5% to 15% of them were counted only once. Of the sample, 0.095% to 0.15% is held by the ten largest clones.

Sequencing used naive CD4+ T cells from blood. The cell subset or site label here, explained by the study, means: true naive CD4+ T cells. The TCR sequence derives from a young man with type 1 diabetes. The chain was built from TRBV18 and TRBJ1-1, and TRBD1 matches 8 of the central bases. The nucleotides read TGTGCCAGCTCACCTTCCAGGGGGCCTGAAGCTTTCTTT. Its translation is CASSPSRGPEAFF.